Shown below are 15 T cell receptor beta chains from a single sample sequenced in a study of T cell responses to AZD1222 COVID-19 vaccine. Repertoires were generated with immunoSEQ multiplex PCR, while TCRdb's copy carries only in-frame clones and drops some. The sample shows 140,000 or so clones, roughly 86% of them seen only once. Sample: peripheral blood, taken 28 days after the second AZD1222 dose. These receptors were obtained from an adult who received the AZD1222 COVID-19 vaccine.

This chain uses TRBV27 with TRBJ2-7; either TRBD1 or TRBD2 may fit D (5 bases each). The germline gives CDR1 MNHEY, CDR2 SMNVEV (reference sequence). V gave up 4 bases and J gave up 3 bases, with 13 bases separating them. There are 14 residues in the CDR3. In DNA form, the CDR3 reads TGTGCCAGCAGTTGGGGCCAGAGGGGCTACGAGCAGTACTTC. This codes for CASSWGQRGYEQYF.

The DNA for the CDR3 is TGTGCCAGCAGCGTAGCTTTAGGGACAGGGGTAAATGAGCAGTTCTTC. Protein sequence: CASSVALGTGVNEQFF. V gene TRBV9 combines with J gene TRBJ2-1, with 10 bases that match TRBD1. With 0 bases clipped from V and 7 bases from J, the junction kept 7 bases outside the gene matches. The CDR3 is 16 residues long. Per germline, CDR1 SGDLS and CDR2 YYNGEE.

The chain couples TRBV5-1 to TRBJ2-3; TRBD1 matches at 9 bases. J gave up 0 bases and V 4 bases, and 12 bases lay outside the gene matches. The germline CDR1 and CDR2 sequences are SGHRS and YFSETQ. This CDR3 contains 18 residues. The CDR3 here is CASSVRDREGSSTDTQYF. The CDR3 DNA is TGCGCCAGCAGCGTCCGGGACAGGGAGGGATCTAGCACAGATACGCAGTATTTT.

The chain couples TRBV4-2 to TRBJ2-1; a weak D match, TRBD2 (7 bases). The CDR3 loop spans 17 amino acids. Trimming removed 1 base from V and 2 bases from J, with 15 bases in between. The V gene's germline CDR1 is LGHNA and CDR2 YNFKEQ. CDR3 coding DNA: TGTGCCAGCAGCCAAGCTTGGGGCGGGGGCACCTACAATGAGCAGTTCTTC. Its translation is CASSQAWGGGTYNEQFF.

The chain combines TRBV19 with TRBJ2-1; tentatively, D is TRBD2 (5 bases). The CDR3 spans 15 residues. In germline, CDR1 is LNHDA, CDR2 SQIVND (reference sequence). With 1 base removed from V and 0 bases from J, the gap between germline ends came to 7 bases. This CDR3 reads CASSIGTASYNEQFF. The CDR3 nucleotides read TGTGCCAGTAGTATAGGGACTGCCTCCTACAATGAGCAGTTCTTC.

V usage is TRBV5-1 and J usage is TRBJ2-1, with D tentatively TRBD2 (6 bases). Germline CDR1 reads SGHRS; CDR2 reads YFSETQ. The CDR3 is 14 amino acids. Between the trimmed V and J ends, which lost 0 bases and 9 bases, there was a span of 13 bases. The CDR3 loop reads CASSLGLVGSEQFF. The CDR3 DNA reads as TGCGCCAGCAGCTTGGGACTAGTCGGTAGTGAGCAGTTCTTC.

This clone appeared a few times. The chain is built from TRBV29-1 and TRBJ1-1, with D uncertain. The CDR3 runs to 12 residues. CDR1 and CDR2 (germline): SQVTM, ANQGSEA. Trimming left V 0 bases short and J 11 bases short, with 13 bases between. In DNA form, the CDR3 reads TGCAGCGTTGAAGATAGCGGAGTTGGGGCTTTCTTT. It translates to CSVEDSGVGAFF.

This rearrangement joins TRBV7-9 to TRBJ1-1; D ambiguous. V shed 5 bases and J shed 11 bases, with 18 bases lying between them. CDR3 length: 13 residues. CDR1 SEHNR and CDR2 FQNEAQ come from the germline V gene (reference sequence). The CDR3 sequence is CASSPDIGNRAFF. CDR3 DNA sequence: TGTGCCAGCAGCCCCGACATTGGGAATCGGGCTTTCTTT.

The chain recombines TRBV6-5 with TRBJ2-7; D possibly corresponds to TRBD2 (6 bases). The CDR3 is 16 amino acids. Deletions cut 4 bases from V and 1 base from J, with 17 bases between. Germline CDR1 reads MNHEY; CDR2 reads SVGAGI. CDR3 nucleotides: TGTGCCAGCAGTTCCCGTAGAGCGGGCCTATCCTACGAGCAGTACTTC. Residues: CASSSRRAGLSYEQYF.

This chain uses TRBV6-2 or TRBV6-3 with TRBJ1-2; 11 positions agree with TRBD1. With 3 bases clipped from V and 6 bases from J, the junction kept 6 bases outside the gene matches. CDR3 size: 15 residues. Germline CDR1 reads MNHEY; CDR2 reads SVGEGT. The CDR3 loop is CASSYMGTGGDGYTF. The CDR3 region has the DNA TGTGCCAGCAGTTATATGGGGACAGGGGGAGATGGCTACACCTTC.

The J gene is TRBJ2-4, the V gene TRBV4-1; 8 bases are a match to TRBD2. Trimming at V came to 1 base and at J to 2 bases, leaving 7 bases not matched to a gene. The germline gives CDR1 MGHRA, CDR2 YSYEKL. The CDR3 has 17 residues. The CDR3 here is CASSQGVVAGTKNIQYF. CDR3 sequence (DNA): TGCGCCAGCAGCCAAGGGGTGGTAGCGGGAACCAAAAACATTCAGTACTTC.

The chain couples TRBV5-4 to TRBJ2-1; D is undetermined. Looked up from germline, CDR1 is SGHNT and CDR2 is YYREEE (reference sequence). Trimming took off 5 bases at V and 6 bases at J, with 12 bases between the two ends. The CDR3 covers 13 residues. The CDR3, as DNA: TGTGCCAGCAGTTATTTACCAGCCAATGAGCAGTTCTTC. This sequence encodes CASSYLPANEQFF.

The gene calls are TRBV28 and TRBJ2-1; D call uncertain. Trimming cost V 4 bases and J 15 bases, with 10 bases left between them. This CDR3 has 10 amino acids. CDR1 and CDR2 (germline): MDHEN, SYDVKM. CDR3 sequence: CASSSILTFF. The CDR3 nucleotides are TGTGCCAGCAGTTCCATATTAACGTTCTTC.

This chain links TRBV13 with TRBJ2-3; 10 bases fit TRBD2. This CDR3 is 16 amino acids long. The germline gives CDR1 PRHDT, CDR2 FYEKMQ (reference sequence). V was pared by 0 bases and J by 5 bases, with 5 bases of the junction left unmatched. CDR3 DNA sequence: TGTGCCAGCAGCTTAGGCCTAGCGGGGGCGGGAGATACGCAGTATTTT. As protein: CASSLGLAGAGDTQYF. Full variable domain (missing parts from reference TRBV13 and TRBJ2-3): AAGVIQSPRHLIKEKRETATLKCYPIPRHDTVYWYQQGPGQDPQFLISFYEKMQSDKGSIPDRFSAQQFSDYHSELNMSSLELGDSALYFCASSLGLAGAGDTQYFGPGTRLTVL.

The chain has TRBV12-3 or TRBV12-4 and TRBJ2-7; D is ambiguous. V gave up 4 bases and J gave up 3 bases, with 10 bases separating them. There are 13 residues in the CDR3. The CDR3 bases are TGTGCCAGCAGTTCCGGCAGGATCTACGAGCAGTACTTC. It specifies CASSSGRIYEQYF.